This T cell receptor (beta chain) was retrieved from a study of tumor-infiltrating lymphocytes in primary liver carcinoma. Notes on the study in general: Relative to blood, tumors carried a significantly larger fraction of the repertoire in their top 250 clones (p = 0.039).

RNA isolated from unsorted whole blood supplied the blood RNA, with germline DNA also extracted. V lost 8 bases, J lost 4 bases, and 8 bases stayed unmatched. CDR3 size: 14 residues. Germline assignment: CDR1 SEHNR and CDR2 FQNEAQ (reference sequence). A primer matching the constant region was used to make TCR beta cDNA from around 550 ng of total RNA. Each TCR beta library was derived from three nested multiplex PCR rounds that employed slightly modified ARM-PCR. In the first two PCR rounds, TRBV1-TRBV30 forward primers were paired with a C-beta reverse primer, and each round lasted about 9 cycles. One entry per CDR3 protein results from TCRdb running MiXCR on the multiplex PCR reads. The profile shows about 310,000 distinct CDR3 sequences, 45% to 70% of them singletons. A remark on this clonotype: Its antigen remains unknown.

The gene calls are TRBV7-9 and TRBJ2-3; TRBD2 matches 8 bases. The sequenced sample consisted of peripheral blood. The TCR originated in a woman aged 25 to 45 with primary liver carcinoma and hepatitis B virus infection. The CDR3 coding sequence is TGTGCCAGCCCCCGAGCGGGAGTGGCAGATACGCAGTATTTT. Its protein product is CASPRAGVADTQYF.